The entry below describes one T cell receptor (beta chain). The antigen remains unidentified. This CDR3 is built from 17 residues. V gave up 0 bases and J gave up 4 bases, with 16 bases separating them. Germline assignment: CDR1 LGHNA and CDR2 YSLEER. Sequenced by immunoSEQ multiplex PCR; TCRdb stores in-frame clones only, minus some. The sample consists of some 74,000 clones, approximately 85% of them appearing once. The data were taken from a study of OX40 agonist ivuxolimab in advanced cancers. Whole-study context: The dose-escalation group included hepatocellular carcinoma, melanoma, renal cell carcinoma and head and neck cancer. Study outcomes and limitations: At 0.1 to 3.0 mg/kg and by week 6, CD4+ and CD8+ T cells in the blood had expanded clonally.

The source material was CD4+ or CD8+ T cells sorted from blood, sampled in a trial of the OX40 agonist ivuxolimab. V and J are TRBV4-3 and TRBJ1-3; tentatively, D is TRBD1 (5 bases). This clonotype was sampled from an adult with an advanced solid tumor such as melanoma, head and neck, liver or kidney cancer. DNA of the CDR3: TGCGCCAGCAGCCAAGATTCGGGGGTTATGGGCGGAAACACCATATATTTT. It translates to CASSQDSGVMGGNTIYF.